One sample yielded the 30 T cell receptor beta chains listed below, sequenced in a study of T cell responses to AZD1222 COVID-19 vaccine. This table comes from immunoSEQ multiplex PCR, and its TCRdb copy is limited to in-frame clones, with some not included. The sample gives 150,000 or so clones, about nine tenths of which show up once; just over 9% is in the top ten. The sample consisted of peripheral blood, taken 28 days after the second AZD1222 dose. These receptor sequences come from an adult who received the AZD1222 COVID-19 vaccine.

The chain employs TRBV11-2 and TRBJ1-1; a possible D gene is TRBD1 (6 bases). With 5 bases removed from V and 5 bases from J, the gap between germline ends came to 18 bases. The length of the CDR3 is 15 residues. Germline V gene lookup returns CDR1 SGHAT and CDR2 FQNNGV. The CDR3 DNA reads TGTGCCAGCAGCCCCCCTTCGGGGGCGGGAACTGAAGCTTTCTTT. Translated, it gives CASSPPSGAGTEAFF.

Written as DNA, the CDR3 is TGTGCCATCAGTGAGTCTGGGACAGACCGCCCGACAGATGGCTACACCTTC. The encoded protein is CAISESGTDRPTDGYTF. J is TRBJ1-2 and V is TRBV10-3; TRBD1 agrees at 7 bases. V shed 0 bases, J shed 6 bases, and the junction held 13 bases outside the gene matches. The germline gives CDR1 ENHRY, CDR2 SYGVKD. This CDR3 has 17 amino acids.

The V call is TRBV5-1, the J call TRBJ1-1; D gene uncertain. Germline V gene data show CDR1 as SGHRS and CDR2 as YFSETQ. This CDR3 is 11 amino acids long. V shed 5 bases and J shed 7 bases, with 9 bases lying between them. The CDR3: CASRAVDEAFF. CDR3 sequence (DNA): TGCGCCAGCAGGGCGGTTGATGAAGCTTTCTTT.

In DNA, the CDR3 is TGTGCCAGCTCACTCGGGACCTCGAATCAGCCCCAGCATTTT. Encoded protein: CASSLGTSNQPQHF. This chain links TRBV18 with TRBJ1-5, with D possibly being TRBD1 (5 bases). The CDR3 is made up of 14 amino acids. Germline V gene lookup returns CDR1 KGHSH and CDR2 LQKENI. V lost 4 bases, J lost 4 bases, and 11 bases lay in between.

This chain links TRBV28 with TRBJ2-7, with D perhaps being TRBD1 or TRBD2 (6 bases each). This CDR3 contains 12 residues. Per the germline V gene, CDR1 is MDHEN and CDR2 is SYDVKM. The ends were cut back, 4 bases at V and 9 bases at J, with 13 bases in the middle. The CDR3 DNA reads as TGTGCCAGCAGTTCTCCTGGAGGGGGGCAGTACTTC. This gives the protein CASSSPGGGQYF.

This clone was found a few times. The rearrangement uses TRBV27 and TRBJ2-7; 7 bases agree with TRBD1. J was trimmed by 0 bases and V by 6 bases; bases with no gene match: 5. This CDR3 is 14 amino acids long. Germline V lookup: CDR1 MNHEY, CDR2 SMNVEV (reference sequence). Here the CDR3 reads CASRKGQDSYEQYF. The CDR3 DNA is TGTGCCAGCAGAAAAGGACAGGACTCCTACGAGCAGTACTTC.

The J gene is TRBJ1-6, the V gene TRBV30, with 9 bases lining up with TRBD1. Trimming took 0 bases from V and 10 from J; bases not matched to a gene: 4. Germline assignment: CDR1 GTSNPN and CDR2 SVGIG (reference sequence). This CDR3 spans 14 amino acids. The CDR3, as DNA: TGTGCCTGGAGTGTAAACAGGGGGCGATCACCCCTCCACTTT. Its translation: CAWSVNRGRSPLHF. Based on the CDR3 plus reference TRBV30 and TRBJ1-6, the full variable domain is SQTIHQWPATLVQPVGSPLSLECTVEGTSNPNLYWYRQAAGRGLQLLFYSVGIGQISSEVPQNLSASRPQDRQFILSSKKLLLSDSGFYLCAWSVNRGRSPLHFGNGTRLTVT.

The chain recombines TRBV10-3 with TRBJ2-3; perhaps TRBD2 as D (6 bases). CDR1 is ENHRY, CDR2 SYGVKD, per germline. V was cut by 5 bases and J by 0 bases, with 15 bases left in between. CDR3 length: 16 residues. The chain's CDR3 is CAISKVLGGSTDTQYF. In DNA, the CDR3 is TGTGCCATCAGTAAGGTACTGGGGGGAAGCACAGATACGCAGTATTTT.

The chain recombines TRBV7-3 with TRBJ2-1, with TRBD2 matching 8 bases. The CDR3 totals 16 residues. V was pared by 4 bases and J by 8 bases, with 13 bases of the junction left unmatched. Germline CDR1 SGHTA, CDR2 FQGTGA. The CDR3: CASSSSGTRSFDEQFF. Written as DNA, the CDR3 is TGTGCCAGCAGCTCCTCCGGGACTAGGTCCTTCGATGAGCAGTTCTTC. The entire variable domain, with the rest obtained from reference TRBV7-3 and TRBJ2-1, is as follows: GAGVSQTPSNKVTEKGKYVELRCDPISGHTALYWYRQSLGQGPEFLIYFQGTGAADDSGLPNDRFFAVRPEGSVSTLKIQRTERGDSAVYLCASSSSGTRSFDEQFFGPGTRLTVL.

The V gene is TRBV4-2, the J gene TRBJ1-5; D not certain. The V gene's germline CDR1 is LGHNA and CDR2 YNFKEQ. The CDR3 loop spans 16 amino acids. V was cut by 2 bases and J by 1 base, with 12 bases left in between. CDR3 residues: CASSQWTLGSNQPQHF. CDR3 DNA: TGTGCCAGCAGCCAATGGACGCTCGGGAGCAATCAGCCCCAGCATTTT.

The rearrangement uses TRBV5-1 and TRBJ2-1, with 8 nucleotides matching TRBD2. Germline loops: CDR1 SGHRS, CDR2 YFSETQ. The V segment lost 3 bases and the J segment 9 bases; nucleotides outside the gene matches: 11. CDR3 length: 15 amino acids. CDR3 coding DNA: TGCGCCAGCAGCTGGAGGAGCGGGGGTGATCCTGAGCAGTTCTTC. Translated, it gives CASSWRSGGDPEQFF.

The table lists this clone with a few counts. The rearrangement joins TRBV28 to TRBJ1-1; 7 nucleotides match TRBD1. The germline gives CDR1 MDHEN, CDR2 SYDVKM. Trimming took 6 bases from V and 6 from J; bases not matched to a gene: 1. This CDR3 has 11 amino acids. The CDR3 reads CASRGQPEAFF. CDR3 nucleotide sequence: TGTGCCAGCAGGGGACAGCCTGAAGCTTTCTTT.

V and J are TRBV4-2 and TRBJ1-1; 8 nucleotides agree with TRBD1. The CDR3 sequence is 15 residues long. V lost 3 bases and J lost 1; bases outside the gene matches: 4. CDR1 LGHNA and CDR2 YNFKEQ come from the germline V gene. Here the CDR3 reads CASSQIQGENTEAFF. In DNA, the CDR3 is TGTGCCAGCAGCCAGATACAGGGGGAGAACACTGAAGCTTTCTTT.

The V gene is TRBV7-3, the J gene TRBJ1-3; no clear D gene. Looked up from germline, CDR1 is SGHTA and CDR2 is FQGTGA. The CDR3 extends over 15 amino acids. Trimming removed 4 bases from V and 0 bases from J, with 10 bases in between. The CDR3 DNA follows: TGTGCCAGCAGCTCCGATGCCAGCTCTGGAAACACCATATATTTT. This encodes CASSSDASSGNTIYF.

The rearrangement uses TRBV18 and TRBJ2-1; TRBD1 agrees at 10 bases. The CDR3 spans 14 residues. Trimming removed 3 bases from V and 10 bases from J; junction bases left unmatched: 6. The germline CDR1 and CDR2 sequences are KGHSH and LQKENI. In DNA form, the CDR3 reads TGTGCCAGCTCACCGGGACAGGGGCGGACAGAGCAGTTCTTC. This gives the protein CASSPGQGRTEQFF.

V usage is TRBV5-1 and J usage is TRBJ1-1; D gene uncertain. Germline V CDR1 and CDR2: SGHRS, YFSETQ. Trimming shortened V by 4 bases and J by 1 base, and 11 bases separated the two germline ends. This CDR3 is 14 amino acids long. The CDR3 nucleotides read TGCGCCAGCAGCGTTCGGCGGGGGAACACTGAAGCTTTCTTT. This codes for CASSVRRGNTEAFF.

In this sample, this clone turned up once. The rearrangement uses TRBV28 and TRBJ2-1; D unresolved. Trimming stripped 7 bases from V and 3 bases from J, with 4 bases between. This CDR3 has 11 residues. The V gene's germline CDR1 is MDHEN and CDR2 SYDVKM. The CDR3 sequence: CASIFYNEQFF. CDR3 nucleotide sequence: TGTGCCAGCATCTTCTACAATGAGCAGTTCTTC.

The rearrangement links TRBV9 to TRBJ2-1, with TRBD2 matching 7 bases. Germline V gene data show CDR1 as SGDLS and CDR2 as YYNGEE. This CDR3 is 16 amino acids long. The J segment lost 7 bases and the V segment lost 4 bases, leaving 14 bases of the junction unmatched. This CDR3 reads CASSSRVAGDRNEQFF. DNA of the CDR3: TGTGCCAGCAGCTCCAGGGTGGCGGGAGATCGGAATGAGCAGTTCTTC.

V gene TRBV19 combines with J gene TRBJ1-1; 8 bases are a match to TRBD1. Germline lookup yields CDR1 LNHDA and CDR2 SQIVND (reference sequence). The V segment lost 4 bases and the J segment 4 bases; nucleotides outside the gene matches: 20. The CDR3 sequence is 19 residues long. CDR3 in amino acids: CASSRPLGRGRLGSTEAFF. The CDR3 DNA is TGTGCCAGTAGTAGGCCCTTAGGCAGGGGGCGCCTGGGGAGCACTGAAGCTTTCTTT.

This clone turned up a few times. The chain is built from TRBV3-1 (or the pseudogene TRBV3-2) and TRBJ2-1; 13 bases match TRBD2. The CDR3 spans 14 residues. Germline-derived CDR1 and CDR2 are LGHDT and YNNKEL (reference sequence). After removal of 1 base from V and 10 bases from J, the junction contained 1 base not matched to a gene. This CDR3 reads CASSQAGLAGEQFF. As DNA, the CDR3 is TGTGCCAGCAGCCAAGCGGGACTAGCGGGAGAGCAGTTCTTC.

CDR3 region: CASSPPTAGAHGEKLFF. CDR3 nucleotide sequence: TGTGCCAGCAGCCCCCCAACGGCGGGGGCGCATGGTGAAAAACTGTTTTTT. The chain has TRBV3-1 (or the pseudogene TRBV3-2) and TRBJ1-4; TRBD1 might be the D (6 bases). The CDR3 loop spans 17 amino acids. CDR1 and CDR2 (germline): LGHDT, YNNKEL (reference sequence). V was clipped by 4 bases and J by 7 bases, with 22 bases between them.

This chain joins TRBV28 and TRBJ1-2, with D unclear. Trimming left V 4 bases short and J 3 bases short, with 9 bases between. This CDR3 spans 13 amino acids. Germline CDR1 MDHEN, CDR2 SYDVKM. The CDR3 region is CASSSDVYYGYTF. The CDR3 nucleotides read TGTGCCAGCAGTTCGGACGTCTACTATGGCTACACCTTC.

This clone turned up a few times. The chain has TRBV28 and TRBJ1-2; D not certain. CDR1 and CDR2 from the germline V gene are MDHEN and SYDVKM. The V end was cut by 6 bases, the J end by 4 bases, with 15 bases between. The CDR3 loop spans 14 amino acids. The CDR3: CASSPPGFAYGYTF. The CDR3 DNA reads as TGTGCCAGCAGCCCACCTGGGTTTGCCTATGGCTACACCTTC.

This chain connects TRBV19 to TRBJ2-5; D is perhaps TRBD2 (5 bases). The V gene's germline CDR1 is LNHDA and CDR2 SQIVND (reference sequence). CDR3 length: 13 residues. V gave up 2 bases and J gave up 5 bases, with 9 bases separating them. This CDR3 reads CASSIRPGETQYF. In nucleotides, the CDR3 is TGTGCCAGTAGTATACGGCCGGGGGAGACCCAGTACTTC.

Concerning this clone itself: Sequence at one end of the junction differs from germline and may be a read error. V is TRBV7-7 and J is TRBJ2-7, with TRBD1 identical over 7 bases. The CDR3 totals 15 residues. Germline-derived CDR1 and CDR2 are SSHAT and FNYEAQ (reference sequence). The CDR3 DNA follows: TGTGCTAGCACACGAAAAGGACAGGCCTCCTACGAGCAGTACTTC. Amino acids: CASTRKGQASYEQYF.

In this sample, this clone turned up a few times. V gene TRBV15 combines with J gene TRBJ2-7; no clear D gene. Germline V gives CDR1 LNHNV, CDR2 YYDKDF (reference sequence). CDR3 length: 14 residues. Deletions cut 0 bases from V and 6 bases from J, with 12 bases between. The CDR3 sequence is CATSRDRNEGEQYF. The CDR3 coding sequence is TGTGCCACCAGCAGAGATCGAAACGAAGGCGAGCAGTACTTC.

This rearrangement joins TRBV7-3 to TRBJ2-3; a weak D match, TRBD2 (6 bases). Germline CDR1 reads SGHTA; CDR2 reads FQGTGA. Between the trimmed V and J ends, which lost 2 bases and 3 bases, there was a span of 12 bases. The CDR3 has 15 amino acids. This CDR3 reads CASSLGGVGTDTQYF. The CDR3, as DNA: TGTGCCAGCAGCTTAGGAGGGGTGGGGACAGATACGCAGTATTTT. The full variable domain, its missing parts supplied by reference TRBV7-3 and TRBJ2-3, is GAGVSQTPSNKVTEKGKYVELRCDPISGHTALYWYRQSLGQGPEFLIYFQGTGAADDSGLPNDRFFAVRPEGSVSTLKIQRTERGDSAVYLCASSLGGVGTDTQYFGPGTRLTVL.

The V gene is TRBV29-1, the J gene TRBJ1-2, with D unclear. Trimming pared 5 bases from V and 3 bases from J, leaving 7 bases between. The CDR3 totals 11 residues. Per the germline V gene, CDR1 is SQVTM and CDR2 is ANQGSEA. The CDR3 region is CSVQSYYGYTF. The DNA for the CDR3 is TGCAGCGTTCAGAGCTACTATGGCTACACCTTC.

J is TRBJ2-7 and V is TRBV6-1, with 12 bases identical to TRBD1. CDR1 MNHNS and CDR2 SASEGT come from the germline V gene. The CDR3 has 16 residues. V was clipped by 4 bases and J by 5 bases; unmatched bases: 9. The CDR3 spells CASSAQPGQGAHEQYF. CDR3 nucleotides: TGTGCCAGCAGTGCGCAACCGGGACAGGGGGCCCACGAGCAGTACTTC.

The chain employs TRBV20-1 and TRBJ2-7, with D perhaps matching TRBD2 (5 bases). Germline V gene sequence: CDR1 DFQATT, CDR2 SNEGSKA (reference sequence). This CDR3 contains 11 residues. V lost 1 base to trimming and J lost 7 bases, with 8 bases between them. The CDR3 here is CSARAPGEQYF. The CDR3, as DNA: TGCAGTGCTAGAGCCCCGGGGGAGCAGTACTTC.